The rows below give T cell receptor beta chains drawn from one sample of a study of cytomegalovirus exposure and HLA in healthy donors. Libraries were prepared by immunoSEQ multiplex PCR; TCRdb keeps only in-frame clonotypes and omits some of them. Of 110,000 or so clones detected, 74% appear once; the ten largest clones hold about 2%. Specimen: PBMCs. The source is a human donor in good health. The CDR3 runs from the conserved cysteine through the conserved F or W. D genes are given only for firm matches. Clone size appears in some rows only: once, few, many, or a class for an expanded clone.

abundance: .
v_gene: TRBV19
j_gene: TRBJ1-5
d_gene: .
CDR3aa: CASSIYGRGDNQPQHF
CDR3nt: TGTGCCAGTAGTATCTATGGCAGGGGCGACAATCAGCCCCAGCATTTT

abundance: .
v_gene: TRBV28
j_gene: TRBJ2-3
d_gene: TRBD2
CDR3aa: CASSLLGSGRDTQYF
CDR3nt: TGTGCCAGCAGTTTATTAGGTAGCGGGAGGGATACGCAGTATTTT

abundance: once
v_gene: TRBV30
j_gene: TRBJ2-7
d_gene: TRBD2
CDR3aa: CAYLAGGPYEQYF
CDR3nt: TGTGCCTACTTAGCGGGAGGGCCCTACGAGCAGTACTTC

abundance: .
v_gene: TRBV5-5
j_gene: TRBJ1-2
d_gene: TRBD1
CDR3aa: CASSQTGGGYGYTF
CDR3nt: TGTGCCAGCAGCCAGACAGGGGGCGGCTATGGCTACACCTTC

abundance: .
v_gene: TRBV7-2
j_gene: TRBJ2-3
d_gene: .
CDR3aa: CASSLGRSADTQYF
CDR3nt: TGTGCCAGCAGCTTAGGTAGGAGCGCAGATACGCAGTATTTT

abundance: few
v_gene: TRBV9
j_gene: TRBJ2-2
d_gene: TRBD1
CDR3aa: CASNLQGVGELFF
CDR3nt: TGTGCCAGCAATTTACAGGGGGTCGGGGAGCTGTTTTTT

abundance: .
v_gene: TRBV28
j_gene: TRBJ1-2
d_gene: TRBD1
CDR3aa: CASSLRRQGSRGYTF
CDR3nt: TGTGCCAGCAGTTTACGACGACAGGGTTCGCGAGGCTACACCTTC

abundance: .
v_gene: TRBV7-2
j_gene: TRBJ1-5
d_gene: .
CDR3aa: CASSLVGRNQPQHF
CDR3nt: TGTGCCAGCAGCTTAGTAGGGAGGAATCAGCCCCAGCATTTT

abundance: .
v_gene: TRBV5-1
j_gene: TRBJ2-7
d_gene: TRBD2
CDR3aa: CASSGEGQGNSYEQYF
CDR3nt: TGCGCCAGCAGCGGGGAGGGGCAGGGTAACTCCTACGAGCAGTACTTC

abundance: .
v_gene: TRBV5-1
j_gene: TRBJ2-1
d_gene: .
CDR3aa: CASSLADQKHNEQFF
CDR3nt: TGCGCCAGCAGCTTAGCGGATCAAAAACACAATGAGCAGTTCTTC

abundance: once
v_gene: TRBV5-1
j_gene: TRBJ2-3
d_gene: TRBD2
CDR3aa: CASSFPAGDPYSTQYF
CDR3nt: TGCGCCAGCAGCTTTCCGGCGGGGGACCCCTATAGTACGCAGTATTTT

abundance: .
v_gene: TRBV7-8
j_gene: TRBJ1-4
d_gene: .
CDR3aa: CASSPRVLGRREKLFF
CDR3nt: TGTGCCAGCAGTCCCCGCGTGTTGGGCCGGCGTGAAAAACTGTTTTTT

abundance: .
v_gene: TRBV6-5
j_gene: TRBJ1-5
d_gene: .
CDR3aa: CASSSTGGARQPQHF
CDR3nt: TGTGCCAGCAGTTCCACGGGGGGGGCGCGTCAGCCCCAGCATTTT

abundance: .
v_gene: TRBV6-1
j_gene: TRBJ2-7
d_gene: .
CDR3aa: CASKEFLSTYEQYF
CDR3nt: TGTGCCAGCAAGGAGTTCCTCTCCACCTACGAGCAGTACTTC

abundance: .
v_gene: TRBV6-1
j_gene: TRBJ2-2
d_gene: .
CDR3aa: CASSEAQPLTGELFF
CDR3nt: TGTGCCAGCAGTGAAGCACAGCCATTGACCGGGGAGCTGTTTTTT

abundance: few
v_gene: TRBV10-3
j_gene: TRBJ1-1
d_gene: TRBD1
CDR3aa: CAISETGGGTEAFF
CDR3nt: TGTGCCATCAGTGAAACAGGGGGGGGAACTGAAGCTTTCTTT

abundance: .
v_gene: TRBV28
j_gene: TRBJ2-5
d_gene: .
CDR3aa: CASSFRGRKTQYF
CDR3nt: TGTGCCAGCAGTTTCCGCGGAAGGAAGACCCAGTACTTC

abundance: .
v_gene: TRBV2
j_gene: TRBJ1-4
d_gene: TRBD1
CDR3aa: CASSTGTGVEKLFF
CDR3nt: TGTGCCAGCAGCACCGGGACAGGAGTTGAAAAACTGTTTTTT

abundance: .
v_gene: TRBV29-1
j_gene: TRBJ2-7
d_gene: .
CDR3aa: CSVGQGSYEQYF
CDR3nt: TGCAGCGTTGGTCAGGGCTCCTACGAGCAGTACTTC

abundance: once
v_gene: TRBV28
j_gene: TRBJ2-5
d_gene: TRBD1
CDR3aa: CASSGGGQGMETQYF
CDR3nt: TGTGCCAGCAGTGGGGGGGGACAGGGGATGGAGACCCAGTACTTC

abundance: .
v_gene: TRBV6-1
j_gene: TRBJ2-7
d_gene: .
CDR3aa: CASSGSTGLPYEQYF
CDR3nt: TGTGCCAGCTCCGGTAGCACAGGGCTCCCCTACGAGCAGTACTTC

abundance: .
v_gene: TRBV28
j_gene: TRBJ1-1
d_gene: .
CDR3aa: CASSLVSVNTEAFF
CDR3nt: TGTGCCAGCAGTTTGGTGTCAGTGAACACTGAAGCTTTCTTT

abundance: .
v_gene: TRBV7-2
j_gene: TRBJ2-1
d_gene: .
CDR3aa: CASSLAGLPPGEQFF
CDR3nt: TGTGCCAGCAGCTTAGCCGGTCTTCCGCCAGGTGAGCAGTTCTTC

abundance: .
v_gene: TRBV7-8
j_gene: TRBJ2-1
d_gene: TRBD2
CDR3aa: CASSLTSVSGYNEQFF
CDR3nt: TGTGCCAGCAGCTTGACTTCGGTTAGCGGGTACAATGAGCAGTTCTTC

abundance: .
v_gene: TRBV5-6
j_gene: TRBJ1-1
d_gene: .
CDR3aa: CASSLLMSRTEAFF
CDR3nt: TGTGCCAGCAGCTTGCTCATGTCGAGAACTGAAGCTTTCTTT

abundance: few
v_gene: TRBV6-6
j_gene: TRBJ1-6
d_gene: TRBD1
CDR3aa: CASSYSGQGDNSPLHF
CDR3nt: TGTGCCAGCAGTTACTCGGGACAGGGGGATAATTCACCCCTCCACTTT

abundance: few
v_gene: TRBV6-6
j_gene: TRBJ1-5
d_gene: .
CDR3aa: CASSYSRQPQHF
CDR3nt: TGTGCCAGCAGTTACTCGAGGCAGCCCCAGCATTTT

abundance: .
v_gene: TRBV6-5
j_gene: TRBJ1-1
d_gene: .
CDR3aa: CASRSRRTQDTEAFF
CDR3nt: TGTGCCAGCAGATCCCGGCGGACTCAGGACACTGAAGCTTTCTTT

abundance: .
v_gene: TRBV2
j_gene: TRBJ1-2
d_gene: .
CDR3aa: CASKLRGIYGYTF
CDR3nt: TGTGCCAGCAAGTTGAGAGGGATTTATGGCTACACCTTC

abundance: once
v_gene: TRBV4-2
j_gene: TRBJ1-4
d_gene: TRBD1
CDR3aa: CASSQTGTGGVGEKLFF
CDR3nt: TGTGCCAGCAGCCAAACCGGGACAGGGGGTGTCGGTGAAAAACTGTTTTTT

abundance: .
v_gene: TRBV6-5
j_gene: TRBJ2-1
d_gene: TRBD1
CDR3aa: CASSYTGQGSYNEQFF
CDR3nt: TGTGCCAGCAGTTACACGGGACAGGGGTCCTACAATGAGCAGTTCTTC

abundance: .
v_gene: TRBV19
j_gene: TRBJ2-5
d_gene: TRBD2
CDR3aa: CASSIDSGGETQYF
CDR3nt: TGTGCCAGTAGTATAGATAGCGGGGGGGAGACCCAGTACTTC

abundance: .
v_gene: TRBV5-1
j_gene: TRBJ2-7
d_gene: .
CDR3aa: CASRPLSGYEQYF
CDR3nt: TGCGCCAGCAGACCCCTGAGTGGCTACGAGCAGTACTTC

abundance: .
v_gene: TRBV15
j_gene: TRBJ2-7
d_gene: .
CDR3aa: CATSRGSGIGYEQYF
CDR3nt: TGTGCCACCAGCAGAGGTTCAGGGATAGGGTACGAGCAGTACTTC

abundance: few
v_gene: TRBV19
j_gene: TRBJ1-5
d_gene: .
CDR3aa: CASSKVNRDGQPQHF
CDR3nt: TGTGCCAGTAGTAAAGTTAACAGGGACGGTCAGCCCCAGCATTTT

abundance: .
v_gene: TRBV7-3
j_gene: TRBJ1-2
d_gene: TRBD1
CDR3aa: CASSLQGQPPRTF
CDR3nt: TGTGCCAGCAGCCTACAGGGACAGCCACCTCGCACCTTC

abundance: few
v_gene: TRBV10-3
j_gene: TRBJ2-3
d_gene: .
CDR3aa: CAIATQGQGDTQYF
CDR3nt: TGTGCCATCGCTACTCAGGGGCAGGGGGATACGCAGTATTTT

abundance: .
v_gene: TRBV7-9
j_gene: TRBJ2-5
d_gene: .
CDR3aa: CASTGGQYQETQYF
CDR3nt: TGTGCCAGCACTGGCGGGCAGTACCAAGAGACCCAGTACTTC